In its sample, the clone carrying this TCR beta chain was seen a few times. Antigen specificity is unknown. Via MiXCR, TCRdb re-called the reads, giving one row per CDR3 protein. The profile covers tens of thousands of distinct CDR3 sequences, with over 40% appearing a single time and around 95% taken by the ten largest. The record originates from a study of T cell repertoires in cytomegalovirus infection. Specimen: CD8+ T cells from cultured PBMCs, collected from culture after CMV antigen stimulation. This TCR came from a human donor in good health (CMV status not recorded). Some clones in this sample may be carry-over from other donors' samples.

DNA for the CDR3: TGTGCCAGCTCACCAGGGAAGACCCCTGATCGCAATCAGCCCCAGCATTTT. Translating it yields CASSPGKTPDRNQPQHF. The chain links TRBV18 to TRBJ1-5; D remains unclear. The CDR3 contains 17 residues. Germline CDR1 KGHSH, CDR2 LQKENI. V lost 2 bases to trimming and J lost 2 bases, with 16 bases between them. Full variable domain (rest looked up from reference TRBV18 and TRBJ1-5): NAGVMQNPRHLVRRRGQEARLRCSPMKGHSHVYWYRQLPEEGLKFMVYLQKENIIDESGMPKERFSAEFPKEGPSILRIQQVVRGDSAAYFCASSPGKTPDRNQPQHFGDGTRLSIL.